A selection of T cell receptor beta chains follows, all from one sample in a study of PD-L1 blockade in urothelial cancer. This table comes from immunoSEQ multiplex PCR, and its TCRdb copy is limited to in-frame clones, with some not included. Here the sample spans roughly 56,000 clones, roughly 80% being singletons. This sample comprised PBMCs, obtained around atezolizumab (anti-PD-L1) treatment. These TCRs come from a man between 65 and 85 years old with urothelial cancer. Both conserved end residues are part of each CDR3. D genes are given only for firm matches. Not all rows give a size; the values are once, few, many and, for expanded clones, a class.

v_call: TRBV10-1; clone_size: .; d_call: .; j_call: TRBJ2-2; cdr3_nt: TGCGCCAGTAGAGACGGGTTTACCGGGGAGCTGTTTTTT; cdr3_aa: CASRDGFTGELFF
v_call: TRBV19; clone_size: .; d_call: TRBD1; j_call: TRBJ1-5; cdr3_nt: TGTGCCAGTAGCCTCACAGGGGGCAATCAGCCCCAGCATTTT; cdr3_aa: CASSLTGGNQPQHF
v_call: TRBV15; clone_size: .; d_call: TRBD2; j_call: TRBJ2-1; cdr3_nt: TGTGCCACCAGCGCAAACCGTTTAGCGGGTACTTCGGCCAATGAGCAGTTCTTC; cdr3_aa: CATSANRLAGTSANEQFF
v_call: TRBV5-8; clone_size: .; d_call: .; j_call: TRBJ1-5; cdr3_nt: TGTGCCAGCAGCCGAGCAGGGGGCAATCAGCCCCAGCATTTT; cdr3_aa: CASSRAGGNQPQHF
v_call: TRBV7-8; clone_size: .; d_call: TRBD1; j_call: TRBJ1-4; cdr3_nt: TGTGCCAGCAGCTTAGTGTCGGGGACAGGGTTTGAAAAACTGTTTTTT; cdr3_aa: CASSLVSGTGFEKLFF
v_call: TRBV18; clone_size: .; d_call: TRBD1; j_call: TRBJ1-2; cdr3_nt: TGTGCCAGCTCACCACCGGGTGACAGGGGCTATGGCTACACCTTC; cdr3_aa: CASSPPGDRGYGYTF
v_call: TRBV5-6; clone_size: .; d_call: TRBD1; j_call: TRBJ2-7; cdr3_nt: TGTGCCAGCAGCTTGGAGGGAATTGACAGGGGCTACGAGCAGTACTTC; cdr3_aa: CASSLEGIDRGYEQYF
v_call: TRBV18; clone_size: .; d_call: TRBD2; j_call: TRBJ2-7; cdr3_nt: TGTGCCAGCTCACCATGGCGGGAGGAACGAACCTACGAGCAGTACTTC; cdr3_aa: CASSPWREERTYEQYF
v_call: TRBV6-1; clone_size: .; d_call: .; j_call: TRBJ2-3; cdr3_nt: TGTGCCAGCAGGCCTAGCCTTTCCACAGATACGCAGTATTTT; cdr3_aa: CASRPSLSTDTQYF
v_call: TRBV30; clone_size: .; d_call: .; j_call: TRBJ2-4; cdr3_nt: TGTGCCTGGAGTTTACATGGACAAAGGGGAAACATTCAGTACTTC; cdr3_aa: CAWSLHGQRGNIQYF
v_call: TRBV5-1; clone_size: .; d_call: .; j_call: TRBJ1-2; cdr3_nt: TGCGCCAGCAGTGTTGGCAGCTATGGCTACACCTTC; cdr3_aa: CASSVGSYGYTF
v_call: TRBV19; clone_size: .; d_call: TRBD1; j_call: TRBJ1-5; cdr3_nt: TGTGCCAGTAGCCCCGACAGGGAATGGAATCAGCCCCAGCATTTT; cdr3_aa: CASSPDREWNQPQHF
v_call: TRBV18; clone_size: .; d_call: TRBD2; j_call: TRBJ2-7; cdr3_nt: TGTGCCAGCTCACGGACTAGCGGGTACGAGCAGTACTTC; cdr3_aa: CASSRTSGYEQYF
v_call: TRBV11-3; clone_size: .; d_call: .; j_call: TRBJ1-1; cdr3_nt: TGTGCCAGCAGCCCCTCCGGGACAACCAACACTGAAGCTTTCTTT; cdr3_aa: CASSPSGTTNTEAFF
v_call: TRBV7-2; clone_size: .; d_call: .; j_call: TRBJ1-2; cdr3_nt: TGTGCCAGCAGCTCCCAAGTTACTATCTATGGCTACACCTTC; cdr3_aa: CASSSQVTIYGYTF
v_call: TRBV7-2; clone_size: .; d_call: TRBD1; j_call: TRBJ1-5; cdr3_nt: TGTGCCAGCAGCTCCCAGGGGGCTCTCAATCAGCCCCAGCATTTT; cdr3_aa: CASSSQGALNQPQHF
v_call: TRBV28; clone_size: .; d_call: .; j_call: TRBJ2-5; cdr3_nt: TGTGCCAGCAGTTTATCCCGTCCATGGCAGGGCGTGGAGACCCAGTACTTC; cdr3_aa: CASSLSRPWQGVETQYF
v_call: TRBV5-1; clone_size: .; d_call: .; j_call: TRBJ1-3; cdr3_nt: TGCGCCAGCAGCTCGGGTACCTCTGGAAACACCATATATTTT; cdr3_aa: CASSSGTSGNTIYF
v_call: TRBV18; clone_size: .; d_call: TRBD2; j_call: TRBJ2-1; cdr3_nt: TGTGCCAGCTCCACCGACGGGGGGTACAATGAGCAGTTCTTC; cdr3_aa: CASSTDGGYNEQFF
v_call: TRBV10-2; clone_size: once; d_call: .; j_call: TRBJ2-5; cdr3_nt: TGCGCCAGCAGTGATATGGACAGAGAACTTCAAGAGACCCAGTACTTC; cdr3_aa: CASSDMDRELQETQYF
v_call: TRBV18; clone_size: .; d_call: .; j_call: TRBJ1-5; cdr3_nt: TGTGCCAGCTCACCACCAGGAGGGCTCAATCAGCCCCAGCATTTT; cdr3_aa: CASSPPGGLNQPQHF
v_call: TRBV2; clone_size: .; d_call: .; j_call: TRBJ1-4; cdr3_nt: TGTGCCAGCAGCAGGGGCACTAATGAAAAACTGTTTTTT; cdr3_aa: CASSRGTNEKLFF
v_call: TRBV10-3; clone_size: .; d_call: .; j_call: TRBJ1-1; cdr3_nt: TGTGCCATCAGTGACCGGAGAGGGAACACTGAAGCTTTCTTT; cdr3_aa: CAISDRRGNTEAFF
v_call: TRBV7-9; clone_size: .; d_call: TRBD1; j_call: TRBJ2-2; cdr3_nt: TGTGCCAGCAGCACCAGGGGGCCCGGGGCGAACACCGGGGAGCTGTTTTTT; cdr3_aa: CASSTRGPGANTGELFF
v_call: TRBV19; clone_size: .; d_call: .; j_call: TRBJ2-1; cdr3_nt: TGTGCCAGTAGTATACTTGGGGCAGCCCTTTACAATGAGCAGTTCTTC; cdr3_aa: CASSILGAALYNEQFF
v_call: TRBV7-6; clone_size: .; d_call: .; j_call: TRBJ2-2; cdr3_nt: TGTGCCAGCAGCTTACAGGTGTCCACCGGGGAGCTGTTTTTT; cdr3_aa: CASSLQVSTGELFF
v_call: TRBV5-1; clone_size: .; d_call: .; j_call: TRBJ2-5; cdr3_nt: TGCGCCAGCAGCATTAGCGGAGCACAAGAGACCCAGTACTTC; cdr3_aa: CASSISGAQETQYF
v_call: TRBV5-1; clone_size: .; d_call: TRBD1; j_call: TRBJ1-2; cdr3_nt: TGCGCCAGCAGCTTGTTGACAGGGCACAACTATGGCTACACCTTC; cdr3_aa: CASSLLTGHNYGYTF
v_call: TRBV4-2; clone_size: .; d_call: .; j_call: TRBJ1-1; cdr3_nt: TGTGCCAGCAGCCAAGTGGGTGGGGGCGACGTGGCTTTCTTT; cdr3_aa: CASSQVGGGDVAFF
v_call: TRBV30; clone_size: .; d_call: .; j_call: TRBJ2-7; cdr3_nt: TGTGCCTGGACTCGGGACATGGCCTACGAGCAGTACTTC; cdr3_aa: CAWTRDMAYEQYF
v_call: TRBV27; clone_size: few; d_call: .; j_call: TRBJ2-7; cdr3_nt: TGTGCCAGCAGTTGGGCAGGGGGGCCTAGGGAGCAGTACTTC; cdr3_aa: CASSWAGGPREQYF
v_call: TRBV7-2; clone_size: .; d_call: TRBD1; j_call: TRBJ2-2; cdr3_nt: TGTGCCAGCAGCTTAGGTGGGACAGGGATGACCGGGGAGCTGTTTTTT; cdr3_aa: CASSLGGTGMTGELFF
v_call: TRBV5-4; clone_size: .; d_call: TRBD1; j_call: TRBJ2-3; cdr3_nt: TGTGCCAGCAGCGAGGGACAGGGGGTGGGGACGCAGTATTTT; cdr3_aa: CASSEGQGVGTQYF
v_call: TRBV5-1; clone_size: .; d_call: TRBD1; j_call: TRBJ1-1; cdr3_nt: TGCGCCAGCAGCTTGGAAGGGACAGGCTACACTGAAGCTTTCTTT; cdr3_aa: CASSLEGTGYTEAFF
v_call: TRBV18; clone_size: .; d_call: TRBD2; j_call: TRBJ2-1; cdr3_nt: TGTGCCAGCTCACCTGAACTAGCGGGCGCGTACAATGAGCAGTTCTTC; cdr3_aa: CASSPELAGAYNEQFF
v_call: TRBV5-6; clone_size: .; d_call: TRBD1; j_call: TRBJ1-3; cdr3_nt: TGTGCCAGCAGCCCTAGGACAGGGGGTTTTTCTGGAAACACCATATATTTT; cdr3_aa: CASSPRTGGFSGNTIYF
v_call: TRBV10-1; clone_size: .; d_call: .; j_call: TRBJ2-3; cdr3_nt: TGCGCCAGCAAGGACAGCGGCACAGATACGCAGTATTTT; cdr3_aa: CASKDSGTDTQYF
v_call: TRBV18; clone_size: .; d_call: .; j_call: TRBJ1-5; cdr3_nt: TGTGCCAGCTCAGAGAGGACAGTCAATCAGCCCCAGCATTTT; cdr3_aa: CASSERTVNQPQHF
v_call: TRBV30; clone_size: once; d_call: TRBD1; j_call: TRBJ2-4; cdr3_nt: TGTGCCGGGACAGGGGCCCGAGGGGCCAACATTCAGTACTTC; cdr3_aa: CAGTGARGANIQYF
v_call: TRBV2; clone_size: .; d_call: TRBD2; j_call: TRBJ2-7; cdr3_nt: TGTGCCAGCAATATAGCGGGATTCTCCTACGAGCAGTACTTC; cdr3_aa: CASNIAGFSYEQYF
v_call: TRBV5-1; clone_size: .; d_call: .; j_call: TRBJ2-3; cdr3_nt: TGCGCCAGCAGCTTGGAGGGGCGTGTCTCCGATACGCAGTATTTT; cdr3_aa: CASSLEGRVSDTQYF
v_call: TRBV29-1; clone_size: .; d_call: TRBD1; j_call: TRBJ2-3; cdr3_nt: TGCAGCGTCAGGACAGGGGCTAGCACAGATACGCAGTATTTT; cdr3_aa: CSVRTGASTDTQYF
v_call: TRBV6-4; clone_size: .; d_call: .; j_call: TRBJ1-4; cdr3_nt: TGTGCCAGCAGTGAATTGTTGCGACAGGCAGGTAATGAAAAACTGTTTTTT; cdr3_aa: CASSELLRQAGNEKLFF
v_call: TRBV5-1; clone_size: .; d_call: TRBD1; j_call: TRBJ2-5; cdr3_nt: TGCGCCAGCAGCTTCGGGACAGGGGAACGAGAGACCCAGTACTTC; cdr3_aa: CASSFGTGERETQYF
v_call: TRBV2; clone_size: .; d_call: TRBD2; j_call: TRBJ2-7; cdr3_nt: TGTGCCAGCAGTGCCCGGACTAGCGGGTCCTACGAGCAGTACTTC; cdr3_aa: CASSARTSGSYEQYF
v_call: TRBV21-1; clone_size: .; d_call: .; j_call: TRBJ2-5; cdr3_nt: TGTGCCAGCAGCAAAGAGGTCTACATCGGGGTGGCCGAGACCCAGTACTTC; cdr3_aa: CASSKEVYIGVAETQYF
v_call: TRBV6-5; clone_size: .; d_call: TRBD1; j_call: TRBJ1-1; cdr3_nt: TGTGCCAGCAGTTTACAGGGGGCTTGGAACACTGAAGCTTTCTTT; cdr3_aa: CASSLQGAWNTEAFF
v_call: TRBV10-1; clone_size: few; d_call: .; j_call: TRBJ2-1; cdr3_nt: TGCGCCAGCAGTGAATGGCTAGACGGCAATGAGCAGTTCTTC; cdr3_aa: CASSEWLDGNEQFF
v_call: TRBV5-1; clone_size: .; d_call: TRBD2; j_call: TRBJ2-3; cdr3_nt: TGCGCCAGCAGCTCGGGACTAGCGGGTGGGCCAGATACGCAGTATTTT; cdr3_aa: CASSSGLAGGPDTQYF
v_call: TRBV9; clone_size: .; d_call: .; j_call: TRBJ1-2; cdr3_nt: TGTGCCAGCAGCCCGGTCCCCGATTCGTATGGCTACACCTTC; cdr3_aa: CASSPVPDSYGYTF
v_call: TRBV28; clone_size: once; d_call: .; j_call: TRBJ1-2; cdr3_nt: TGTGCCAGCTCCGCCGGGGGGGCGAACTATGGCTACACCTTC; cdr3_aa: CASSAGGANYGYTF
v_call: TRBV5-1; clone_size: .; d_call: TRBD1; j_call: TRBJ2-1; cdr3_nt: TGCGCCAGCAGCTTGGGCGGGACAGGGTCCTACAATGAGCAGTTCTTC; cdr3_aa: CASSLGGTGSYNEQFF
v_call: TRBV10-3; clone_size: .; d_call: .; j_call: TRBJ1-1; cdr3_nt: TGTGCCATCAGTGGGGGAGCTGAAGCTTTCTTT; cdr3_aa: CAISGGAEAFF
v_call: TRBV21-1; clone_size: few; d_call: .; j_call: TRBJ1-2; cdr3_nt: TGTGCCAGCAGCAGGGTCCAGGGGAGCTATGGCTACACCTTC; cdr3_aa: CASSRVQGSYGYTF
v_call: TRBV29-1; clone_size: .; d_call: TRBD2; j_call: TRBJ2-1; cdr3_nt: TGCAGCGCCGGGACTAGCGGGATCAATGAGCAGTTCTTC; cdr3_aa: CSAGTSGINEQFF